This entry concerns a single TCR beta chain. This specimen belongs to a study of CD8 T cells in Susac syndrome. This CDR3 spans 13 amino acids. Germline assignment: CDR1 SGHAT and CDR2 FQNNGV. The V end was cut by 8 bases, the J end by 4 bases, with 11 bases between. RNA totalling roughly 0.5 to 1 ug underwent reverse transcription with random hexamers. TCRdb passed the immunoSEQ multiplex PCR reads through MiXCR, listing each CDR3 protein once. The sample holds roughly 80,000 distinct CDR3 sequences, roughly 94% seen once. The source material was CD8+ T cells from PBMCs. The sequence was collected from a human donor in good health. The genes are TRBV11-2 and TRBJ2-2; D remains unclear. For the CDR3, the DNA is TGTGCCAGCTGCCCCGAGAGCACCGGGGAGCTGTTTTTT. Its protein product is CASCPESTGELFF.